The 30 T cell receptor beta chains given below trace back to one sample, sequenced in a study of blood T cells in healthy people across ages. A second PCR of roughly 7 to 11 cycles used a sample-barcoded 5' primer and a J-beta primer mix. TCRdb re-called the 5' RACE reads through MiXCR, storing one row per CDR3 protein. The table records around 2 million distinct CDR3 sequences, more than 35% of them present only once. The source material was blood. These receptors were collected from a human donor in good health.

This rearrangement joins TRBV11-1 to TRBJ2-1; possibly TRBD2 for D (7 bases). Germline V lookup: CDR1 SGHAT, CDR2 FQDESV (reference sequence). Trimming removed 1 base from V and 8 bases from J, with 15 bases in between. CDR3 length equals 15 residues. The CDR3 region has the DNA TGTGCCAGCAGCTTAGTAGGGGGGGGGCCTGATGAGCAGTTCTTC. It codes for CASSLVGGGPDEQFF.

Turning to this clonotype: This sequence may be a read error, since a much larger clone differs from it by one base. The CDR3 reads CACSFRDFEASTDTQYF. For the CDR3, the DNA is TGTGCCTGCAGTTTCCGGGACTTCGAGGCATCCACAGATACGCAGTATTTT. The chain combines TRBV28 with TRBJ2-3; D possibly corresponds to TRBD2 (6 bases). This CDR3 is built from 17 residues. Germline CDR1 MDHEN, CDR2 SYDVKM.

This clonotype has only a few counts. J is TRBJ2-1 and V is TRBV20-1; D might be TRBD2 (5 bases). Trimming removed 4 bases from V and 7 bases from J, with 14 bases in between. Germline assignment: CDR1 DFQATT and CDR2 SNEGSKA (reference sequence). The CDR3 runs to 13 residues. For the CDR3, the DNA is TGCAGTGCTAAAGGAGGTTGGATGAATGAGCAGTTCTTC. Protein: CSAKGGWMNEQFF.

The CDR3 protein is CSAPKGVGQETQYF. The CDR3 nucleotides read TGCAGTGCCCCAAAAGGGGTGGGGCAAGAGACCCAGTACTTC. This rearrangement joins TRBV20-1 to TRBJ2-5; a weak D match, TRBD1 (5 bases). The CDR3 length is 14 residues. CDR1 is DFQATT and CDR2 is SNEGSKA in the germline V gene (reference sequence). V dropped 6 bases and J dropped 2 bases, with 16 bases sitting between them.

J is TRBJ2-1 and V is TRBV13; D gene ambiguous. Germline V lookup: CDR1 PRHDT, CDR2 FYEKMQ (reference sequence). The CDR3 loop spans 15 amino acids. Trimming cost V 5 bases and J 6 bases, with 17 bases left between them. Written as DNA, the CDR3 is TGTGCCAGCAGCCCAGAAACTCGGGTCCCCAATGAGCAGTTCTTC. Amino acid sequence: CASSPETRVPNEQFF.

In this sample, this clonotype turned up a few times. The rearrangement links TRBV4-2 to TRBJ1-1, with 10 positions matching TRBD1. The CDR3 contains 16 residues. V dropped 3 bases and J dropped 0; count of bases not matched to a gene: 4. CDR1 and CDR2 from the germline V gene are LGHNA and YNFKEQ. In nucleotides, the CDR3 is TGTGCCAGCAGCCATGGGGGACAGGGGCTGAACACTGAAGCTTTCTTT. It encodes CASSHGGQGLNTEAFF.

The chain couples TRBV4-3 to TRBJ1-3, with D possibly being TRBD1 (5 bases). CDR1 is LGHNA and CDR2 is YSLEER in the germline V gene. The CDR3 extends over 15 amino acids. Trimming stripped 4 bases from V and 5 bases from J, with 15 bases between. The CDR3 bases are TGCGCCAGCAGCCGAGATCCAGGGCATAGAAACACCATATATTTT. It is translated as CASSRDPGHRNTIYF.

The chain uses TRBV9 and TRBJ2-5; D is uncertain. The CDR3 spans 13 residues. Trimming removed 5 bases from V and 5 bases from J, with 13 bases in between. The germline V gene encodes CDR1 SGDLS and CDR2 YYNGEE. CDR3 sequence: CASRKRPEETQYF. For the CDR3, the DNA is TGTGCCAGCAGAAAGCGTCCGGAGGAGACCCAGTACTTC.

V is TRBV4-3 and J is TRBJ1-1; TRBD1 is a possible D gene (5 bases). CDR1 is LGHNA and CDR2 is YSLEER in the germline V gene. V lost 3 bases and J 1 base, leaving 15 bases between the germline ends. This CDR3 is built from 16 residues. The CDR3 is CASSQPGTRGNTEAFF. The CDR3 DNA follows: TGCGCCAGCAGCCAGCCCGGGACTCGGGGGAACACTGAAGCTTTCTTT.

The V call is TRBV7-2, the J call TRBJ2-7; the D gene could be TRBD1 or TRBD2 (5 bases each). V gave up 5 bases and J gave up 3 bases, with 23 bases separating them. CDR1 is SGHTA and CDR2 is FQGNSA in the germline V gene. There are 17 residues in the CDR3. CDR3 loop: CASSLTGPGPPNYEQYF. CDR3 nucleotides: TGTGCCAGCAGCCTAACGGGACCAGGCCCACCAAACTACGAGCAGTACTTC.

The chain couples TRBV5-8 to TRBJ2-1; D tentatively reads TRBD1 or TRBD2 (6 bases each). This CDR3 is built from 15 residues. V lost 2 bases and J 8 bases, leaving 17 bases between the germline ends. Germline CDR1 is SGHTS and CDR2 is YDEGEE. CDR3 in amino acids: CASSFLFGGLDEQFF. The CDR3, as DNA: TGTGCCAGCAGCTTTTTGTTCGGGGGCTTGGATGAGCAGTTCTTC. Drawing the rest from reference TRBV5-8 and TRBJ2-1, the complete variable domain is EAGVTQSPTHLIKTRGQQATLRCSPISGHTSVYWYQQALGLGLQFLLWYDEGEERNRGNFPPRFSGRQFPNYSSELNVNALELEDSALYLCASSFLFGGLDEQFFGPGTRLTVL.

CDR3 loop: CSVDPSRDYGYTF. The CDR3 nucleotides read TGCAGCGTTGACCCCTCTAGGGACTATGGCTACACCTTC. The chain joins TRBV29-1 to TRBJ1-2, with no clear D. CDR3 size: 13 residues. Germline values: CDR1 SQVTM, CDR2 ANQGSEA. V was trimmed by 3 bases and J by 3 bases, leaving 11 bases between them. The whole variable domain, remainder taken from reference TRBV29-1 and TRBJ1-2, is SAVISQKPSRDICQRGTSLTIQCQVDSQVTMMFWYRQQPGQSLTLIATANQGSEATYESGFVIDKFPISRPNLTFSTLTVSNMSPEDSSIYLCSVDPSRDYGYTFGSGTRLTVV.

The sample holds a few counts of this clonotype. The CDR3 sequence: CSVGERETQYF. CDR3 nucleotides: TGCAGCGTTGGGGAAAGAGAGACCCAGTACTTC. The rearrangement links TRBV29-1 to TRBJ2-5; D remains ambiguous. Trimming stripped 4 bases from V and 4 bases from J, with 7 bases between. The CDR3 is 11 residues long. CDR1 and CDR2 (germline): SQVTM, ANQGSEA.

This clonotype has at least ten counts. This chain connects TRBV20-1 to TRBJ2-7; D is ambiguous. Germline lookup yields CDR1 DFQATT and CDR2 SNEGSKA (reference sequence). V was clipped by 0 bases and J by 2 bases, with 8 bases between them. This CDR3 has 13 residues. The CDR3 DNA is TGCAGTGCTAGAGACAGGACCCCCTACGAGCAGTACTTC. Translating it yields CSARDRTPYEQYF.

The chain has TRBV10-3 and TRBJ2-2, with D perhaps TRBD2 (6 bases). Germline CDR1 and CDR2: ENHRY and SYGVKD. Trimming shortened V by 3 bases and J by 4 bases, and 12 bases separated the two germline ends. There are 15 residues in the CDR3. DNA for the CDR3: TGTGCCATCAGTGACCAGGTCGGGGGCACCGGGGAGCTGTTTTTT. Protein sequence: CAISDQVGGTGELFF.

This clonotype was found a few times. The rearrangement joins TRBV7-3 to TRBJ2-4; tentatively, D is TRBD2 (5 bases). The CDR3 contains 20 residues. Trimming cost V 1 base and J 9 bases, with 31 bases left between them. Germline-derived CDR1 and CDR2 are SGHTA and FQGTGA. CDR3: CASSLKGDPEDRPKIGIQYF. Here the CDR3 DNA reads TGTGCCAGCAGCTTAAAGGGAGACCCGGAAGACCGACCCAAAATTGGCATTCAGTACTTC.

This clonotype has more than one count but fewer than ten. An end of the junction differs from the germline gene, which may be a read error. The genes are TRBV6-2 or TRBV6-3 and TRBJ2-5, with 13 positions matching TRBD2. Germline V lookup: CDR1 MNHEY, CDR2 SVGEGT. This CDR3 is 16 amino acids long. The DNA for the CDR3 is TGTGTCAGCAGCCAGGGACTAGCGGGGAACCAAGAGACCCAGTACTTC. It specifies CVSSQGLAGNQETQYF.

Worth noting for this clonotype: At one end the junction does not follow the germline gene, possibly because of a read error. The chain is built from TRBV7-2 and TRBJ2-1; the D gene is possibly TRBD1 (6 bases). This CDR3 comprises 13 residues. From germline, CDR1 is SGHTA and CDR2 FQGNSA. CDR3 in amino acids: CASRFSGANERFF. In DNA form, the CDR3 reads TGTGCCAGCAGGTTTTCAGGGGCAAATGAGCGGTTCTTC.

The chain recombines TRBV12-3 or TRBV12-4 with TRBJ2-7; TRBD1 agrees at 7 bases. Unmatched junction bases numbered 3, after V lost 3 bases and J lost 1 base. This CDR3 region has 14 residues. CDR3 residues: CASSFLDRSYEQYF. The CDR3, as DNA: TGTGCCAGCAGTTTTTTGGACAGGTCCTACGAGCAGTACTTC.

The genes are TRBV20-1 and TRBJ1-5; 10 positions match TRBD1. This CDR3 has 18 residues. V shed 7 bases, J shed 5 bases, and the junction held 20 bases outside the gene matches. Germline CDR1 and CDR2: DFQATT and SNEGSKA (reference sequence). CDR3 nucleotides: TGCAGTGTCCCAACCCGGGACAGGGGTTCTTCGGGCGATCAGCCCCAGCATTTT. Encoded protein: CSVPTRDRGSSGDQPQHF.

The V gene is TRBV6-2 or TRBV6-3, the J gene TRBJ1-6, with 7 bases lining up with TRBD1. V lost 6 bases to trimming and J lost 6 bases; unmatched junction nucleotides: 5. In germline, CDR1 is MNHEY, CDR2 SVGEGT. The CDR3 has 14 amino acids. CDR3: CASRGTALNSPLHF. CDR3 DNA sequence: TGTGCCAGCAGGGGGACAGCCCTTAATTCACCCCTCCACTTT.

This clonotype was observed at least ten times. The rearrangement uses TRBV6-2 or TRBV6-3 and TRBJ2-1; 7 nucleotides agree with TRBD2. The CDR3 covers 15 residues. CDR1 is MNHEY and CDR2 is SVGEGT in the germline V gene. The V segment lost 5 bases and the J segment 4 bases; nucleotides outside the gene matches: 8. The DNA of the CDR3 is TGTGCCAGCAGTAATCGGCGGGGGACTTACAATGAGCAGTTCTTC. Protein: CASSNRRGTYNEQFF.

This rearrangement joins TRBV6-2 or TRBV6-3 to TRBJ1-5, with D maybe TRBD1 (5 bases). CDR3 size: 14 residues. CDR1 MNHEY and CDR2 SVGEGT come from the germline V gene. Trimming removed 5 bases from V and 3 bases from J, with 11 bases in between. CDR3 loop: CASSTRGDNQPQHF. CDR3 bases: TGTGCCAGCAGTACGAGGGGAGACAATCAGCCCCAGCATTTT.

This clonotype came up a few times. CDR3 in amino acids: CSVRMGLTEAFF. In DNA, the CDR3 is TGCAGCGTCCGAATGGGGCTTACTGAAGCTTTCTTT. V is TRBV29-1 and J is TRBJ1-1, with D possibly TRBD1 on 5 matching bases. Germline CDR1 is SQVTM and CDR2 is ANQGSEA. The length of the CDR3 is 12 residues. Between the trimmed V and J ends, which lost 6 bases and 5 bases, there was a span of 13 bases. The complete variable domain, with remaining parts taken from reference TRBV29-1 and TRBJ1-1, reads SAVISQKPSRDICQRGTSLTIQCQVDSQVTMMFWYRQQPGQSLTLIATANQGSEATYESGFVIDKFPISRPNLTFSTLTVSNMSPEDSSIYLCSVRMGLTEAFFGQGTRLTVV.

V gene TRBV5-1 combines with J gene TRBJ2-3, with 10 bases matching TRBD2. CDR3 length equals 15 residues. Germline V CDR1 and CDR2: SGHRS, YFSETQ. V was clipped by 0 bases and J by 8 bases; unmatched bases: 6. The CDR3, as DNA: TGCGCCAGCAGCTTGGACCAGCGGGAGGGGACTACGCAGTATTTT. Translating it yields CASSLDQREGTTQYF.

The chain uses TRBV30 and TRBJ2-3; D possibly uses TRBD1 or TRBD2 (5 bases each). The CDR3 totals 16 residues. Trimming took off 4 bases at V and 7 bases at J, with 24 bases between the two ends. The V gene's germline CDR1 is GTSNPN and CDR2 SVGIG (reference sequence). Written as DNA, the CDR3 is TGTGCCTGGATTCCTAGGGGAGACCCATCCAGGAATACGCAGTATTTT. Its protein product is CAWIPRGDPSRNTQYF.

The chain is built from TRBV29-1 and TRBJ2-3; D remains ambiguous. V was pared by 8 bases and J by 0 bases, with 18 bases between. The germline V gene encodes CDR1 SQVTM and CDR2 ANQGSEA. CDR3 length: 15 amino acids. CDR3 protein: CSSRVEPTSTDTQYF. The CDR3 nucleotides are TGCAGCTCCCGTGTTGAGCCCACTAGCACAGATACGCAGTATTTT.

V gene TRBV12-3 or TRBV12-4 combines with J gene TRBJ2-3; possibly TRBD2 for D (6 bases). The V gene lost 1 base and the J gene lost 1 base, with 24 bases spanning the gap. The CDR3 contains 20 residues. The chain's CDR3 is CASSLGTNGGPASGTDTQYF. The CDR3 coding sequence is TGTGCCAGCAGTTTAGGGACTAACGGGGGACCAGCGTCCGGCACAGATACGCAGTATTTT.

In its sample, this clonotype was seen a few times. The V gene is TRBV10-3, the J gene TRBJ2-5; D gene ambiguous. The DNA end is more similar to TRBJ2-1, so the J call may be wrong. The CDR3 loop spans 14 amino acids. Germline V gene lookup returns CDR1 ENHRY and CDR2 SYGVKD. The DNA of the CDR3 is TGTGCCATCAGTGAGAGCAAGGACCAAGAGACCCAGTTCTTC. Translation gives CAISESKDQETQFF.

CDR3 bases: TGCGCCAGCAGCCAAGATCCAGGGGCGGTAAGAGGCTACACCTTC. This translates into CASSQDPGAVRGYTF. The chain recombines TRBV4-1 with TRBJ1-2; weak D call: TRBD1 (6 bases). This CDR3 comprises 15 residues. Trimming removed 0 bases from V and 8 bases from J, with 16 bases in between. CDR1 and CDR2 (germline): MGHRA, YSYEKL.